This TCR beta chain came from a study of CD8 T cells in Susac syndrome. Multiple sclerosis controls were treatment-naive patients with stable or active relapsing-remitting disease. The V and J ends lost 5 bases and 3 bases respectively, with 13 bases between them. Per the germline V gene, CDR1 is MNHEY and CDR2 is SMNVEV (reference sequence). This CDR3 spans 14 amino acids. It was with random hexamers that 0.5 to 1 ug RNA was reverse transcribed. MiXCR was run by TCRdb on the immunoSEQ multiplex PCR reads, yielding one entry per CDR3 protein. The sample contains roughly 300,000 distinct CDR3 sequences, around 83% of which appear only once.

This rearrangement joins TRBV27 to TRBJ1-1; tentative D call: TRBD1 (6 bases). This TCR was recovered from a human donor with multiple sclerosis. Sequenced sample: CD8+ T cells from PBMCs. The CDR3 region is CASSPGQFYTEAFF. Written as DNA, the CDR3 is TGTGCCAGCAGTCCCGGACAGTTCTACACTGAAGCTTTCTTT.